The 21 T cell receptor beta chains below come from one sample, sequenced in a study of blood T cell repertoires in COVID-19. Generated by immunoSEQ multiplex PCR, the TCRdb table keeps only in-frame clones and is missing some. The sample lists about 75,000 clones, roughly 91% seen once, with about 21% in the top ten. What was sequenced was peripheral blood. These receptor sequences come from a human donor in a cohort sampled during active COVID-19.

The chain has TRBV29-1 and TRBJ1-2; maybe TRBD1 (5 bases). Trimming took 4 bases from V and 6 from J, leaving 12 bases between them. Germline CDR1 is SQVTM and CDR2 is ANQGSEA. The CDR3 is made up of 12 amino acids. The CDR3 region is CSVVRGSNGYTF. Written as DNA, the CDR3 is TGCAGCGTTGTAAGGGGCTCGAATGGCTACACCTTC.

This chain uses TRBV21-1 with TRBJ1-1; TRBD1 was called by the table and not checked on the DNA. TRBV21-1 is flagged as a pseudogene. This CDR3 is 19 amino acids long. DNA for the CDR3: TGTGCCCCCCAGGGCCGCCTAGGGGGCGTTTCTTTGTTAAACACTGAAGCTTTCTTT. Amino acids: CAPQGRLGGVSLLNTEAFF.

The chain recombines TRBV9 with TRBJ2-5; 9 nucleotides line up with TRBD1. The germline gives CDR1 SGDLS, CDR2 YYNGEE. J was trimmed by 4 bases and V by 3 bases; bases with no gene match: 7. This CDR3 comprises 15 residues. Here the CDR3 reads CASSAQGAVVETQYF. In nucleotides, the CDR3 is TGTGCCAGCAGCGCACAGGGGGCGGTGGTAGAGACCCAGTACTTC.

CDR3 region: CASVGLAIPQGYNEQFF. DNA of the CDR3: TGCGCCAGCGTGGGACTAGCGATACCCCAGGGGTACAATGAGCAGTTCTTC. The chain couples TRBV10-2 to TRBJ2-1, with 10 bases identical to TRBD2. This CDR3 is built from 17 residues. Germline CDR1 WSHSY, CDR2 SAAADI. The ends lost 8 bases at V and 4 bases at J; junction bases unmatched: 14.

J is TRBJ2-2 and V is TRBV19; no reliable D call. The CDR3 contains 14 residues. The V end lost 3 bases, the J end lost 5 bases, and 10 bases lay between the germline ends. Germline V gene lookup returns CDR1 LNHDA and CDR2 SQIVND (reference sequence). The CDR3 sequence: CASSMAQSTGELFF. CDR3 nucleotide sequence: TGTGCCAGTAGTATGGCACAGAGTACCGGGGAGCTGTTTTTT.

The rearrangement joins TRBV6-2 or TRBV6-3 to TRBJ1-1; possible D gene TRBD1, 5 bases. The CDR3 consists of 14 residues. Trimming removed 5 bases at V and 2 bases at J, with 12 bases between. Germline values: CDR1 MNHEY, CDR2 SVGEGT. CDR3 amino acids: CASSDGHLNTEAFF. The CDR3 region has the DNA TGTGCCAGCAGTGATGGACACCTTAACACTGAAGCTTTCTTT.

The rearrangement joins TRBV18 to TRBJ1-4, with 9 positions matching TRBD1. Unmatched junction bases numbered 5, after V lost 2 bases and J lost 7 bases. Germline-derived CDR1 and CDR2 are KGHSH and LQKENI. This CDR3 contains 15 residues. The CDR3 is CASSPWEDRGEKLFF. The CDR3 nucleotides read TGTGCCAGCTCACCATGGGAGGACAGGGGTGAAAAACTGTTTTTT.

This chain links TRBV7-2 with TRBJ2-3; D remains unclear. This CDR3 is built from 14 residues. Looked up from germline, CDR1 is SGHTA and CDR2 is FQGNSA. Trimming took 3 bases from V and 4 from J, leaving 11 bases between them. In DNA form, the CDR3 reads TGTGCCAGCAGCTTTGACTCCCCCGCAGATACGCAGTATTTT. Translation gives CASSFDSPADTQYF. Complete variable domain (other parts from reference TRBV7-2 and TRBJ2-3): GAGVSQSPSNKVTEKGKDVELRCDPISGHTALYWYRQSLGQGLEFLIYFQGNSAPDKSGLPSDRFSAERTGGSVSTLTIQRTQQEDSAVYLCASSFDSPADTQYFGPGTRLTVL.

This clone was observed a single time. The V call is TRBV19, the J call TRBJ1-2; no clear D. The CDR3 covers 14 residues. CDR1 is LNHDA and CDR2 is SQIVND in the germline V gene (reference sequence). The V and J ends lost 6 bases and 5 bases respectively, with 16 bases between them. In DNA, the CDR3 is TGTGCCAGTAGCCAGGCCCTGGTCGCGTATGGCTACACCTTC. Its protein product is CASSQALVAYGYTF.

For the CDR3, the DNA is TGTGCCAGCAGCCAGGGACTAGCGGGAGAACAAGAGACCCAGTACTTC. Amino acids: CASSQGLAGEQETQYF. The chain links TRBV16 to TRBJ2-5; TRBD2 matches at 14 bases. The CDR3 is 16 amino acids. Germline CDR1 is KGHSY and CDR2 is FQNENV. V trimming: 3 bases; J trimming: 2 bases; junction bases outside the gene matches: 2.

There are a few counts of this clone. V gene TRBV5-4 combines with J gene TRBJ2-5; D call uncertain. The CDR3 loop spans 13 amino acids. Trimming took off 4 bases at V and 3 bases at J, with 10 bases between the two ends. Germline V gives CDR1 SGHNT, CDR2 YYREEE (reference sequence). The CDR3 reads CASSPRSKETQYF. DNA for the CDR3: TGTGCCAGCAGCCCGAGGTCTAAAGAGACCCAGTACTTC.

V usage is TRBV5-4 and J usage is TRBJ2-5; 9 bases line up with TRBD2. This CDR3 comprises 16 residues. V shed 4 bases, J shed 1 base, and the junction held 8 bases outside the gene matches. Germline V gene sequence: CDR1 SGHNT, CDR2 YYREEE (reference sequence). The CDR3 protein is CASSLMTSGPQETQYF. In DNA, the CDR3 is TGTGCCAGCAGCCTCATGACTAGCGGCCCCCAAGAGACCCAGTACTTC.

The chain employs TRBV11-2 and TRBJ1-6, with 9 bases that match TRBD1. Germline CDR1 reads SGHAT; CDR2 reads FQNNGV. The CDR3 is made up of 17 amino acids. Germline trimming cut 1 base from V and 3 bases from J; bases unmatched to any gene: 4. The CDR3 here is CASSLGDRARYNSPLHF. For the CDR3, the DNA is TGTGCCAGCAGCTTAGGGGACAGGGCCCGCTATAATTCACCCCTCCACTTT.

V gene TRBV6-5 combines with J gene TRBJ2-7; 12 bases align to TRBD1. The CDR3 loop spans 15 amino acids. CDR1 and CDR2 (germline): MNHEY, SVGAGI. J lost 4 bases, V lost 6 bases, and 7 bases had no gene match. The CDR3 sequence: CASSDGTGGQYEQYF. The CDR3 DNA sequence: TGTGCCAGCAGCGACGGGACAGGGGGCCAATACGAGCAGTACTTC.

The chain carries TRBV2 and TRBJ1-1; D is unclear. The ends were cut back, 5 bases at V and 7 bases at J, with 11 bases in the middle. CDR1 is SNHLY and CDR2 is FYNNEI in the germline V gene. The length of the CDR3 is 12 residues. Here the CDR3 reads CASSMSRFEAFF. CDR3 in DNA: TGTGCCAGCAGTATGAGCCGATTTGAAGCTTTCTTT.

The chain couples TRBV9 to TRBJ2-1; 10 positions match TRBD1. V lost 3 bases and J lost 4; bases outside the gene matches: 4. Per germline, CDR1 SGDLS and CDR2 YYNGEE. The CDR3 has 15 residues. The CDR3 bases are TGTGCCAGCAGCGCGGGACAGGGGAATTACAATGAGCAGTTCTTC. Translating it yields CASSAGQGNYNEQFF.

The chain couples TRBV3-1 (or the pseudogene TRBV3-2) to TRBJ1-6; a weak D match, TRBD1 (5 bases). The germline V gene encodes CDR1 LGHDT and CDR2 YNNKEL (reference sequence). This CDR3 spans 13 amino acids. V dropped 8 bases and J dropped 14 bases, with 19 bases sitting between them. The CDR3 loop reads CASGGGGSHSLHF. The CDR3 DNA reads as TGTGCCAGCGGGGGGGGAGGCAGCCATTCCCTCCACTTT.

The chain links TRBV11-1 to TRBJ1-1, with TRBD1 matching over 7 bases. V lost 5 bases to trimming and J lost 4 bases; unmatched junction nucleotides: 4. Germline values: CDR1 SGHAT, CDR2 FQDESV (reference sequence). The CDR3 loop spans 13 amino acids. DNA of the CDR3: TGTGCCAGCAGCAAGGGGGCTATCACTGAAGCTTTCTTT. Protein: CASSKGAITEAFF.

The chain is built from TRBV28 and TRBJ2-3; no clear D. Deletions cut 1 base from V and 2 bases from J, with 7 bases between. The length of the CDR3 is 14 residues. Germline V lookup: CDR1 MDHEN, CDR2 SYDVKM. The DNA of the CDR3 is TGTGCCAGCAGTTTATTGGGCCTCACAGATACGCAGTATTTT. Its protein is CASSLLGLTDTQYF.

The chain links TRBV6-4 to TRBJ2-2, with 7 bases identical to TRBD2. The germline V gene has CDR1 MRHNA and CDR2 SNTAGT. The V and J ends lost 4 bases and 0 bases, in that order; junction bases with no gene match: 2. This CDR3 has 15 residues. The CDR3 is CASSVGGANTGELFF. In nucleotides, the CDR3 is TGTGCCAGCAGTGTTGGGGGGGCGAACACCGGGGAGCTGTTTTTT.

This clone was seen just once. The gene calls are TRBV6-2 or TRBV6-3 and TRBJ1-5; the match to TRBD1 covers 9 bases. Germline-derived CDR1 and CDR2 are MNHEY and SVGEGT. This CDR3 has 15 residues. After removal of 7 bases from V and 2 bases from J, the junction contained 6 bases not matched to a gene. Here the CDR3 reads CASTPWDRGNQPQHF. As DNA, the CDR3 is TGTGCCAGCACCCCTTGGGACAGGGGCAATCAGCCCCAGCATTTT.